This record covers a single TCR beta chain. Its antigen is as yet unknown. CDR1 is GTSNPN, CDR2 SVGIG, per germline (reference sequence). Trimming cost V 5 bases and J 0 bases, with 10 bases left between them. This CDR3 region has 13 residues. The libraries were made with immunoSEQ version 4 in survey mode. TCRdb keeps only in-frame clones here, not all; method: immunoSEQ multiplex PCR. Found here are 30,000 to 40,000 clones, roughly four fifths of them singletons; the top ten hold about a sixth. The data are from a study of persistence of HIV-infected CD4 T cells. At the level of the study: CD4+ T cells responding to CMV or HIV-1 Gag were isolated.

The stimulus was an HIV-1 Gag 15-mer peptide pool, about 1 ug/peptide/mL. Sorted nonresponding memory CD4+ T cells were CD40L-negative, CD69-negative, CD45RO-high. Adults with HIV-1 started suppressive ART while chronically infected. CD4+ T cell counts exceeded 400 cells/uL; CMV serology was positive. The clonotype was recovered from an adult woman with HIV who was CMV-seropositive. The V call is TRBV30, the J call TRBJ1-1; D may be TRBD1 (5 bases). This sample comprised CD4+ T cells sorted from PBMCs after roughly 18-hour stimulation, obtained from a patient who received antiretroviral therapy. Here the CDR3 DNA reads TGTGCCTGGTCCCGACAGCTGAACACTGAAGCTTTCTTT. Translated: CAWSRQLNTEAFF.